This note documents a single T cell receptor beta chain sequence. The table lists this clonotype with many counts. Which antigen it targets is not known. Within one base of it there is no much larger clone, and no base qualities were kept. Via the germline V gene (reference sequence), CDR1 is LNHDA and CDR2 SQIVND. The cysteine opens and the phenylalanine closes a CDR3 of 11 amino acids. Just the 33-base CDR3 DNA is kept, in frame starting at base 1. V was cut back by 9 bases and J by 3 bases, leaving a gap of 6 bases between them. All donors were healthy Caucasians. The twin cohort comprised three pairs of female monozygotic twins, all aged roughly 18 to 30 years. CD4+ and CD8+ T cell populations were isolated with positive isolation kits from Invitrogen. The entry originates in a study of identical twins (dated by TCRdb to 2015 to 2016). Regarding the research as a whole: To test whether fetal clonotypes persist, the study used deep sequencing on TCR alpha and beta repertoires from monozygotic twins, unrelated adults of various ages, and cord blood. To rule out contamination, the twin experiments were replicated at different times with different library preparation protocols.

The method was 5' RACE. The sequencer listed for this sample is Illumina HiSeq 2000. Template switching added a universal primer binding site, and the final cDNA carried a unique molecular identifier that allowed TCR cDNA molecules to be counted accurately. Specific primers in the conserved constant-segment region were used to synthesize first-strand cDNA for the TCR alpha and beta chains. To control for contamination, each cDNA library was double barcoded with a SMART-Mk sample barcode plus Illumina barcodes. TruSeq adapter sequences along with Illumina sample barcodes were introduced in two successive PCR steps. The Illumina HiSeq platform was used with custom primers to sequence TCR alpha and beta cDNA libraries. From the authors' description of their analysis: Raw reads were processed with MiGEC to extract unique molecular identifiers, and MiXCR was used to determine CDR3 positions. Recombination models were inferred per individual with the repgenHMM and IGoR tools using an EM algorithm. Shared clonotype analysis was performed with the tcR package in R, normalizing sharing by the product of cloneset sizes. To study raw recombination free of thymic and clonal selection effects, out-of-frame nonproductive sequences were analyzed. The public reads were reanalyzed by TCRdb: fastp trimming at Q25, MiXCR alignment, in-frame beta chains only. Every entry covers one CDR3 protein and lists the most common genes and DNA from its rows. These V and J calls rely on TCRdb rather than the paper's analysis. Within this sample are fewer than 500,000 distinct CDR3 sequences, with around 24% of them counted one time only. The ten largest account for 2.9% of the sample.

Results the study describes overall, beyond this receptor: The excess sharing between twins in beta out-of-frame sequences was weaker because fewer shared sequences reduced the signal-to-noise ratio. Compared with coincidental sharing between unrelated individuals, out-of-frame TCR alpha sequences shared between twins showed an excess of sequences with low generation probability. Out-of-frame TCR alpha sharing in monozygotic twins was systematically underestimated by recombination models, whereas sharing between unrelated individuals was in agreement with the recombination models. Because the same donors could not be followed over many years, the conclusions relied on cross-sectional statistical analysis. Abundant cord blood beta clonotypes carried fewer insertions; young adult naive repertoires showed a weaker similar trend, while memory repertoires showed none. Zero-insertion analyses could be partly confounded by invariant T cells such as MAIT and iNKT, although diverse VJ usage argued against such confounding for most clonotypes.

These data were likewise used in another study, on T cells expressing NK-cell markers. The other study reports the following: Eight or nine donors provided sorted CD3+CD56+NKG2C+, CD3+CD56+NKG2C- and CD3+CD56-NKG2C+ T-cell subsets, whose TCR beta-chain repertoires were profiled. Of the eight sequenced donors, seven were found to be HCMV-seropositive and one was found to be HCMV-seronegative. To restrict sorting to alphabetaTCR-expressing T cells, an anti-gammadeltaTCR antibody was added in several experiments. In more than five donors, the dominant CD3+CD56+NKG2C+ clonotypes were found to rank among the top 10 CD8+ clonotypes and to make up 1.0-7.0% of CD8+ T cells. Those dominant clonotypes were again the most abundant among CD3+CD56-NKG2C+ cells in a handful of donors, at roughly 25-60.1%. It remained unclear whether the expanded NKG2C-expressing T cell clones were specific for HCMV antigens. Randomly selected healthy volunteers, three men and five women, were used as the eight sequenced donors. HCMV-specific IgG was detected in serum with a commercial ELISA kit to determine HCMV serostatus. MIGEC handled demultiplexing of the reads and grouping by UMI, while MiTCR was used to assemble and quantify clonotypes. To exclude erroneous sequences, only TCR cDNA sequences supported by at least two reads were retained. The tcR package was used for downstream repertoire analysis, with clonotypes matched between fractions based on CDR3 nucleotide sequence plus V segment. VDJmatch was used to annotate antigen specificity against VDJdb, with one amino acid substitution in CDR3 permitted.

The sequencing sample was made of CD4+ T cells sorted from blood. The chain couples TRBV19 to TRBJ2-1; the D gene lacks a confident call. The TCR sequence derives from a woman under 30 in good health. The CDR3 loop reads CASSIYNEQFF. The sequence in DNA is TGTGCCAGCAGCATCTACAATGAGCAGTTCTTC.